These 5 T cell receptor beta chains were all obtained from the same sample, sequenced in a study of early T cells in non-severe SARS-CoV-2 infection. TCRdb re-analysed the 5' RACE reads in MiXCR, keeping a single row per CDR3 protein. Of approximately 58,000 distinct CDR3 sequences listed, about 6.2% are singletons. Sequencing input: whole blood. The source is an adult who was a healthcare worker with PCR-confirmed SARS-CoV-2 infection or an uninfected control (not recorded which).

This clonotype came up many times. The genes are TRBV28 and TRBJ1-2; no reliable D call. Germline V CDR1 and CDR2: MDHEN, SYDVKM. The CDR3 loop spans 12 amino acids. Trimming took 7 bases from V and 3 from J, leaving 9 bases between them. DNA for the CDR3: TGTGCCAGCACCTCAGGAGACTATGGCTACACCTTC. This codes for CASTSGDYGYTF.

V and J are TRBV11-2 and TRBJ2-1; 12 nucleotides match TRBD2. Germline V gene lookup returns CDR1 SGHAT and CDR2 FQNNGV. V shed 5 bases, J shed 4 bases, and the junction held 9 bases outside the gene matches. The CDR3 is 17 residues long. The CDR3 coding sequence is TGTGCCAGCAGCCCGTGGGGGCTAGCGGGGGGGTACAATGAGCAGTTCTTC. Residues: CASSPWGLAGGYNEQFF.

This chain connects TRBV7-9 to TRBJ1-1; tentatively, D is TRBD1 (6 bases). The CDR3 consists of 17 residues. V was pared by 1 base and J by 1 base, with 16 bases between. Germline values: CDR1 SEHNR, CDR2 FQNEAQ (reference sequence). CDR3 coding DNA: TGTGCCAGCAGCTTAGAGGCATTGAGGGACACGAACACTGAAGCTTTCTTT. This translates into CASSLEALRDTNTEAFF.

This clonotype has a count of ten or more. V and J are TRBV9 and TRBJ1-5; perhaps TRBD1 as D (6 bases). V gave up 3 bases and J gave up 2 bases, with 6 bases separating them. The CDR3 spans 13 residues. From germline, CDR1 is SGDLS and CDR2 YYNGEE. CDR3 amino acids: CASSEGGNQPQHF. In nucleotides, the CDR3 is TGTGCCAGCAGCGAGGGGGGCAATCAGCCCCAGCATTTT. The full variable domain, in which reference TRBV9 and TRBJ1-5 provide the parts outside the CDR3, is DSGVTQTPKHLITATGQRVTLRCSPRSGDLSVYWYQQSLDQGLQFLIQYYNGEERAKGNILERFSAQQFPDLHSELNLSSLELGDSALYFCASSEGGNQPQHFGDGTRLSIL.

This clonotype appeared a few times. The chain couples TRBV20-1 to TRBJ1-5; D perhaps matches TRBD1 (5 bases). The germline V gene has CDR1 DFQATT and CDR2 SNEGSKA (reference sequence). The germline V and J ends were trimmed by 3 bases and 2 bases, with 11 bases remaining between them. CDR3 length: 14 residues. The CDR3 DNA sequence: TGCAGTGCTAGGACAGCAGGAGGCAATCAGCCCCAGCATTTT. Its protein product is CSARTAGGNQPQHF.